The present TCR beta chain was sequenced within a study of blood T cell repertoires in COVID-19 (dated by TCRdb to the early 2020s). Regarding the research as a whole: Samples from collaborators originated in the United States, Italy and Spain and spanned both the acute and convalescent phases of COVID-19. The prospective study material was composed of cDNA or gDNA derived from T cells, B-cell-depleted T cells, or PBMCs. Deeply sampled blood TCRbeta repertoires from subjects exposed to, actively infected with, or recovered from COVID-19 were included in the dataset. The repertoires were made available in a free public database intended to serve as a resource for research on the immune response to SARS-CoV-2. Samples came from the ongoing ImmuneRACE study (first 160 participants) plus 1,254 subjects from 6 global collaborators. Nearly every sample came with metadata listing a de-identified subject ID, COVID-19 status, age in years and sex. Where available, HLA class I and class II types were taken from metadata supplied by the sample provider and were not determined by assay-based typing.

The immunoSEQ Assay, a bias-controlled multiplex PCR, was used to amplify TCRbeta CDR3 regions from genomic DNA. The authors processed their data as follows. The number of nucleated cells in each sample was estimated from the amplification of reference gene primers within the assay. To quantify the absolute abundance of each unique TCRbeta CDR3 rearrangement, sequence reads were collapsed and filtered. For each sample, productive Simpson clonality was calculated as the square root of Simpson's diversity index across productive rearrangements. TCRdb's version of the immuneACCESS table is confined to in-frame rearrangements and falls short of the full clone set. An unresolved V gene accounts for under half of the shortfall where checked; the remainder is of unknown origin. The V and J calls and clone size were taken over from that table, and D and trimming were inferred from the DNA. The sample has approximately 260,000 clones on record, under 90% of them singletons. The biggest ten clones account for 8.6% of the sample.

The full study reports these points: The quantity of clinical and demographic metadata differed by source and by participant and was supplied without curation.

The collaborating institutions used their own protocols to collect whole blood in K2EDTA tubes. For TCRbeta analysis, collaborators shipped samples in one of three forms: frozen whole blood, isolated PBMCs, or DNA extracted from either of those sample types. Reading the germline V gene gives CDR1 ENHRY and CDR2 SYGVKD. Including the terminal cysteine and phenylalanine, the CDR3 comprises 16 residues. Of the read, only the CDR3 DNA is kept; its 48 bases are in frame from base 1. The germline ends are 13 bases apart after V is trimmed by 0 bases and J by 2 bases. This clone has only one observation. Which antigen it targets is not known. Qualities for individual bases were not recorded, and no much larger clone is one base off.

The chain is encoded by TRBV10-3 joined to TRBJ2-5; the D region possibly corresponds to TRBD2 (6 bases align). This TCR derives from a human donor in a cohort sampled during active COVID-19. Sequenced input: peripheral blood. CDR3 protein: CAISESIGTGQETQYF. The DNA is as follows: TGTGCCATCAGTGAGTCGATAGGGACTGGGCAAGAGACCCAGTACTTC.